Listed here are 2 T cell receptor beta chains from one sample, sequenced in a study of PD-1 blockade in classical Hodgkin lymphoma. Every single patient, without exception, relapsed after autologous stem cell transplantation, and brentuximab vedotin exposure varied. Measured with immunoSEQ multiplex PCR; TCRdb has only the in-frame clones, and not every one. The table has 30,000 to 45,000 clones, about 90% seen once; the top ten hold around 9.7%. The sequences come from peripheral blood mononuclear cells (PBMCs), collected at baseline. All receptors come from a human donor with classical Hodgkin lymphoma.

The chain joins TRBV7-2 to TRBJ2-7, with D uncertain. V was shortened by 3 bases and J by 10 bases, with 16 bases between the two germline ends. The CDR3 spans 13 residues. Per germline, CDR1 SGHTA and CDR2 FQGNSA. CDR3 amino acids: CASSLIPQTPQYF. The CDR3 bases are TGTGCCAGCAGCTTGATCCCCCAGACCCCCCAGTACTTC.

The chain employs TRBV28 and TRBJ1-1; D is uncertain. The CDR3 runs 12 residues. Per germline, CDR1 MDHEN and CDR2 SYDVKM. Trimming shortened V by 10 bases and J by 6 bases, and 15 bases separated the two germline ends. CDR3 sequence reads: CATFGSAAEAFF. The CDR3 DNA sequence: TGTGCCACCTTTGGGAGTGCGGCTGAAGCTTTCTTT.